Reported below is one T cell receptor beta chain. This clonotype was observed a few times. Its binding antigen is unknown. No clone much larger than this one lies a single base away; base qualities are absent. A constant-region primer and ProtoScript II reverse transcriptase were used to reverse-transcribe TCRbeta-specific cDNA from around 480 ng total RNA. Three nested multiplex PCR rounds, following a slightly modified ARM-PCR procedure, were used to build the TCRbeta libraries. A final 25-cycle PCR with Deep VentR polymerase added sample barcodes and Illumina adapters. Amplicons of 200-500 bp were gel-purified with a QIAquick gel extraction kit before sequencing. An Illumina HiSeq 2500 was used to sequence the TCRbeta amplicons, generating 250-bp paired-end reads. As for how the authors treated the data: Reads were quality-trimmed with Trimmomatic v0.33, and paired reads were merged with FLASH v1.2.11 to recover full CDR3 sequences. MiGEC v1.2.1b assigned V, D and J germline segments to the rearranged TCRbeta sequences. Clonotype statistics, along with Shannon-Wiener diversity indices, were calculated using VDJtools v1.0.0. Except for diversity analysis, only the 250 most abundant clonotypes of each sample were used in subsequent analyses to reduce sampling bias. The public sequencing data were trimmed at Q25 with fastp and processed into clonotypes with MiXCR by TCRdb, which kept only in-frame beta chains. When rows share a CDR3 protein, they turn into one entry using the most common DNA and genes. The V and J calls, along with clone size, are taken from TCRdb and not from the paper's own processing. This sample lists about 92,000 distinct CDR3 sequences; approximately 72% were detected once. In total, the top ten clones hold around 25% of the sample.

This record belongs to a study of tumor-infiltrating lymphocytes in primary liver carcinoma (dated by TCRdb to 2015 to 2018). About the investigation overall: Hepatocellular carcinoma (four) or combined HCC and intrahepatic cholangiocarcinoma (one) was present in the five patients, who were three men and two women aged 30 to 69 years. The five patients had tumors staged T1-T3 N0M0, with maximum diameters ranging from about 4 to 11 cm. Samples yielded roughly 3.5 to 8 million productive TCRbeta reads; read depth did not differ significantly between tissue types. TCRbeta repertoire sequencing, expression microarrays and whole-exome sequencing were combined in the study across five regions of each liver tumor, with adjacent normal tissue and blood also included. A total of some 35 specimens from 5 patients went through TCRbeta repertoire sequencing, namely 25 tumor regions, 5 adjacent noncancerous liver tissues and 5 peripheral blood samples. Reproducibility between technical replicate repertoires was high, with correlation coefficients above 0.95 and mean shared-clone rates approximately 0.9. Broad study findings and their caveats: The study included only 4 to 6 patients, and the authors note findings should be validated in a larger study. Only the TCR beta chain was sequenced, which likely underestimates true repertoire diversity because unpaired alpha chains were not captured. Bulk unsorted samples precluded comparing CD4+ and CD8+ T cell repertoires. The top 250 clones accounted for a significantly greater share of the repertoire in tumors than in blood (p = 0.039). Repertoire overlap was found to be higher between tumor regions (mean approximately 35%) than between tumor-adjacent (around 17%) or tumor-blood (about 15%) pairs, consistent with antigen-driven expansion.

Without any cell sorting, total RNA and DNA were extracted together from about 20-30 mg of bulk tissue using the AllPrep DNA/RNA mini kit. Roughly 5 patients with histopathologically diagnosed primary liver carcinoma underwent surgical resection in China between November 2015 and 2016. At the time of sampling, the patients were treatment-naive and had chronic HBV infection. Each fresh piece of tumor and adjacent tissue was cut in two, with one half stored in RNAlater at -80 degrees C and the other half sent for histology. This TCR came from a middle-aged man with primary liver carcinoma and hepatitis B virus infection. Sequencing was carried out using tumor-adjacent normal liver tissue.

Here is the DNA: TGTGCCAGCAGTCTTGGGGGGTCAACCTACGAGCAGTACTTC. This gives the protein CASSLGGSTYEQYF. The sequence is built from TRBV6-6 and TRBJ2-7; TRBD2 is a possible D gene, resting on 6 matching bases. Trimming removed 5 bases from V and 2 bases from J, leaving 13 bases between the germline ends. The CDR3 starts with the cysteine, ends with the phenylalanine, and has 14 residues. Only CDR3 DNA remains: 42 bases, in frame from the first base. CDR1 and CDR2 were assigned from the germline V gene (reference sequence) as MNHNY and SVGAGI.